The present T cell receptor beta chain was sequenced within a study of control samples from healthy donors and cancer patients. The data were produced by immunoSEQ multiplex PCR, yet TCRdb's version contains in-frame clones alone and is incomplete. The data show some 120,000 clones, with roughly 91% seen just once and 7% to 10% held by the top ten. Trimming cost V 4 bases and J 7 bases, with 10 bases left between them. The CDR3 is 11 residues long. Per germline, CDR1 DFQATT and CDR2 SNEGSKA (reference sequence). This clonotype originated in a man between 40 and 49 years old in good health. The chain recombines TRBV20-1 with TRBJ1-2; unclear D gene. What was sequenced was blood. The CDR3 is CSATFGGGYTF. In DNA, the CDR3 is TGCAGTGCTACCTTCGGCGGTGGCTACACCTTC.